This T cell receptor beta chain was sequenced during a study of Ad26.COV2.S vaccination and SARS-CoV-2 variants (dated by TCRdb to the early 2020s). Turning to the overall study: Vaccine-arm donors were drawn from COV1001, a multicentre, randomized, double-blind, placebo-controlled phase I-IIa trial of Ad26.COV2.S in healthy adults. Dosing of Ad26.COV2.S was intramuscular, at either 5x10^10 or 1x10^11 viral particles, delivered as one shot or as two shots spaced 56 days apart. TCRbeta repertoire sequencing was used to assess the specificity and breadth of SARS-CoV-2-reactive T cell receptors after Ad26.COV2.S vaccination. The TCR-sequenced set comprised approximately 32 samples: around 20 Ad26.COV2.S vaccine recipients, 5 placebo recipients and 8 SARS-CoV-2 convalescent individuals. Trial participants were randomized into five groups of five, in which low-dose or high-dose Ad26.COV2.S was given once or twice, or placebo was given on both occasions. Throughout the experiments and outcome assessment, investigators stayed blinded to trial group allocation.

The immunoSEQ Assay was the method used to sequence TCRbeta CDR3 regions. After extraction, genomic DNA underwent amplification by bias-controlled multiplex PCR, followed by high-throughput sequencing. Under the source paper's analysis protocol: To quantify the absolute abundance of every unique TCRbeta CDR3 region, sequences were collapsed and filtered. Usable DNA was measured by amplifying reference genes present in all nucleated cells, and TCRbeta template counts were normalized to that usable DNA to estimate T cell fraction. Repertoire TCRs were annotated as SARS-CoV-2-specific when V gene, CDR3 amino acid sequence and J gene were exactly matched to a known reactive TCR set. The reference SARS-CoV-2 TCR set was obtained from MIRA and was filtered for enrichment in COVID-19-positive ImmuneCODE repertoires, whereby public or cross-reactive TCRs were removed. Using the MIRA antigens, annotated TCRs were further analysed by specific ORF or by position within an ORF. Breadth was defined as annotated unique rearrangements over total unique productive rearrangements; depth was the summed frequency of those rearrangements. Two-sided Wilcoxon rank-sum tests were applied when comparing TCR breadth between groups. The table was pulled from immuneACCESS by TCRdb, which kept in-frame rearrangements only. Such tables lose some clones; where checked, under half of the loss comes from unresolved V genes, and the rest has no known cause. V, J and clone size derive from that table, while D and trimming were established from the DNA sequence. The sample table contains fewer than 500,000 clones; only one count was recorded for about nine tenths of them. The top ten constitute 9% to 15% of the sample.

For CDR1 and CDR2, the germline V gene lists LGHNT and FRNRAP. The CDR3 goes from the cysteine to the phenylalanine over 14 residues. The kept DNA is CDR3 alone, 42 bases in frame from the first base. V and J are truncated by 6 bases and 5 bases respectively, leaving an intervening sequence of 15 bases. What the authors observed across the whole study: The study was not powered for comparison of responses between vaccine doses or regimens. According to the authors, total T cell responses may have been underestimated by the TCR breadth and depth analyses. After vaccination, spike-specific CD8+ and CD4+ T cell responses were reported to show substantial breadth. Ad26.COV2.S recipients had higher spike-specific TCR breadth than placebo recipients (P = 0.0014). Non-spike TCR breadth was comparable between vaccine and placebo recipients, consistent with the vaccine containing only spike.

Remarks on this clone: Its antigen is unknown. The record has no base qualities; no much larger clone is one base away.

Sample treatment or condition, as interpreted from the label and publication: roughly 19 received Ad26.COV2.S at low or high dose, single or two shots; five or six received placebo; per-sample allocation not given. For vaccine and placebo recipients, repertoires were sequenced using samples collected on day 63 after the first injection. In Cohort 1b, about two dozen adults aged 18-55 years were enrolled at a single site in Boston, USA, between 29 July and 7 August 2020. Ad26.COV2.S was a replication-incompetent adenovirus type 26 vector expressing a prefusion-stabilized SARS-CoV-2 spike protein from the original Wuhan strain.

The sequence is built from TRBV12-5 and TRBJ2-3; a weak D assignment points to TRBD2 (6 bases agree). Sample: peripheral blood, taken in a trial of Ad26.COV2.S vaccine versus placebo. The receptor comes from a person between 18 and 60 years old who received the Ad26.COV2.S COVID-19 vaccine or a placebo. The sequenced DNA: TGTGCTAGTGGCCAACTGGCGCGGGGAGATACGCAGTATTTT. Its amino acids are CASGQLARGDTQYF.